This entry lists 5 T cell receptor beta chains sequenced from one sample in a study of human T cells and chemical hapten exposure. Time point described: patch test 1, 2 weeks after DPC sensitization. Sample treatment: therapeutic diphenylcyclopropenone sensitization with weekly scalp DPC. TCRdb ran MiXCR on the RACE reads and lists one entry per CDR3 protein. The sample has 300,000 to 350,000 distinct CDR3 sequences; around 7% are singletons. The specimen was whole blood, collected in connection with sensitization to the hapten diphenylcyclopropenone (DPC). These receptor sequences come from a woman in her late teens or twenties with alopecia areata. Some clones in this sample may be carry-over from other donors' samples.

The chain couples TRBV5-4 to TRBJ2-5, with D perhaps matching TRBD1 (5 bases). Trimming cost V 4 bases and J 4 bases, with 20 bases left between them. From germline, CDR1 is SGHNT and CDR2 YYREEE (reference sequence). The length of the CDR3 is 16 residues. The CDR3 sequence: CASSPPRSGLGETQYF. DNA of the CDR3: TGTGCCAGCAGCCCTCCCCGGTCAGGGCTGGGAGAGACCCAGTACTTC. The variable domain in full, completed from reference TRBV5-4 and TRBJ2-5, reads ETGVTQSPTHLIKTRGQQVTLRCSSQSGHNTVSWYQQALGQGPQFIFQYYREEENGRGNFPPRFSGLQFPNYSSELNVNALELDDSALYLCASSPPRSGLGETQYFGPGTRLLVL.

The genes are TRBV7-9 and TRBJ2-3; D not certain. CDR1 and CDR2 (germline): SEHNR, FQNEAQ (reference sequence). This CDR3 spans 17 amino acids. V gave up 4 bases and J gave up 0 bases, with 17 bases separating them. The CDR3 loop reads CASSSSRRRASTDTQYF. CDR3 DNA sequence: TGTGCCAGCAGCTCGAGTCGCAGACGGGCTAGCACAGATACGCAGTATTTT.

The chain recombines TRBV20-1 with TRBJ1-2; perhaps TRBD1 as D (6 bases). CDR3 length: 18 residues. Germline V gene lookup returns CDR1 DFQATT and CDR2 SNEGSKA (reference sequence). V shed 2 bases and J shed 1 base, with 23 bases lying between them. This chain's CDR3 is CSARHPPGQFVDNYGYTF. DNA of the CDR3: TGCAGTGCTAGACACCCGCCTGGACAGTTTGTGGATAACTATGGCTACACCTTC.

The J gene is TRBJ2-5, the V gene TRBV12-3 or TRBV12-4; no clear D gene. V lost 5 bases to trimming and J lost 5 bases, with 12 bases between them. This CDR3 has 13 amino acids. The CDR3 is CASSPGTQETQYF. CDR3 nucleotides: TGTGCCAGCAGTCCCGGTACGCAGGAGACCCAGTACTTC.

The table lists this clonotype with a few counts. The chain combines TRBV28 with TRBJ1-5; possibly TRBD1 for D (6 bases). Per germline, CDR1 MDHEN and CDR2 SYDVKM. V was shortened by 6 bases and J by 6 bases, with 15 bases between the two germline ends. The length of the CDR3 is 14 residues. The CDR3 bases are TGTGCCAGCAGCCGACAGGCTCCCGCTCAGCCCCAGCATTTT. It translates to CASSRQAPAQPQHF.